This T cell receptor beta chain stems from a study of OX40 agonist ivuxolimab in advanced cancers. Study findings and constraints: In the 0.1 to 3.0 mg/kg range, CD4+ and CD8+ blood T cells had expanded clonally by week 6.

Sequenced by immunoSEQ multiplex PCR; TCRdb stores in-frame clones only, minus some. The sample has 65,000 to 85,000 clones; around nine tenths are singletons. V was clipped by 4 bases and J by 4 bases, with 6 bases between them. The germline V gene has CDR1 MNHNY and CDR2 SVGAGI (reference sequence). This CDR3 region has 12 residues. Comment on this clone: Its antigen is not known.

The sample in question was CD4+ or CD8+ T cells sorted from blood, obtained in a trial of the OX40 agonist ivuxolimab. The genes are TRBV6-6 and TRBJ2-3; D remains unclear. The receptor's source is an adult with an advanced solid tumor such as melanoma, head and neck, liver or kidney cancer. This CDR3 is CASSSTSDTQYF. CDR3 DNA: TGTGCCAGCAGTTCTACCTCAGATACGCAGTATTTT.